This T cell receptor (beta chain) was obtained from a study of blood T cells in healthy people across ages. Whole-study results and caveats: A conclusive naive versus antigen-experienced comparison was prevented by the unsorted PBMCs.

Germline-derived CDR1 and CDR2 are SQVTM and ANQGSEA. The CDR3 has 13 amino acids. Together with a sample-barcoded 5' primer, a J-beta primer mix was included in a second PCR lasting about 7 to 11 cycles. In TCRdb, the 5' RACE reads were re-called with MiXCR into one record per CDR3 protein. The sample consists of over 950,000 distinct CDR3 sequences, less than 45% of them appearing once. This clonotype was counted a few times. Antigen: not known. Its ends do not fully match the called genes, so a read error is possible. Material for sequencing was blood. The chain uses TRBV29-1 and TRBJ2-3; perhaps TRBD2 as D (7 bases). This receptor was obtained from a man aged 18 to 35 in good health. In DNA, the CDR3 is TGCAGCGCGACGGGACTATCGACAGGTACGCAGTATTTT. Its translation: CSATGLSTGTQYF.